The rows below give T cell receptor beta chains drawn from one sample of a study of siplizumab effects on memory and regulatory T cells. Some clones are missing from TCRdb's copy, which holds only in-frame ones; the method was immunoSEQ multiplex PCR. Of 97,000 or so clones in the sample, roughly 90% were seen once. Sequenced: CD4+ T cells sorted from blood. Source of these receptors: a human donor in good health. Both conserved end residues are part of each CDR3. D genes are given only for firm matches. Expanded clones get a size class; other rows say once, few or many, or leave the size out.

d_call	v_call	j_call	cdr3_length	clone_size	cdr3_nt	cdr3_aa
TRBD1	TRBV28	TRBJ1-2	16	NA	TGTGCCAGCCGTAAAACAGGGGGCGATTCTAACTATGGCTACACCTTC	CASRKTGGDSNYGYTF
NA	TRBV27	TRBJ2-5	14	NA	TGTGCCAGCAGTCAATTAGCCGGGGCGAGCACCCAGTACTTC	CASSQLAGASTQYF
NA	TRBV9	TRBJ1-5	15	NA	TGTGCCAGCAGCGGAGGGGGATGGGGCAATCAGCCCCAGCATTTT	CASSGGGWGNQPQHF
NA	TRBV10-2	TRBJ1-2	16	NA	TGCGCCAGCAGTCCCCCTCGGTTGGGGTCCTATTATGGCTACACCTTC	CASSPPRLGSYYGYTF
NA	TRBV5-8	TRBJ2-6	16	NA	TGTGCCAGCAAACAGCTGACAAACTCTGGGGCCAACGTCCTGACTTTC	CASKQLTNSGANVLTF
NA	TRBV2	TRBJ1-2	12	NA	TGTGCCAGCTACGGGCTACGCTATGGCTACACCTTC	CASYGLRYGYTF
NA	TRBV28	TRBJ2-2	15	few	TGTGCCAGCAGTCGACAGGGAGGGAGAAACGGGGAGCTGTTTTTT	CASSRQGGRNGELFF
TRBD2	TRBV7-8	TRBJ2-1	14	NA	TGTGCCAGCAGACTAGCGGGAGGCTTCAATGAGCAGTTCTTC	CASRLAGGFNEQFF
NA	TRBV19	TRBJ2-1	13	NA	TGTGCCAGTAGTACCTCCCGACAGCCCGAGCAGTTCTTC	CASSTSRQPEQFF
NA	TRBV29-1	TRBJ1-1	15	NA	TGCAGCGTACCCGGGACCAGGGCCTTTGGCACTGAAGCTTTCTTT	CSVPGTRAFGTEAFF
NA	TRBV6-1	TRBJ2-7	12	NA	TGTGCCAGCAGTGTAACAGCTTACGAGCAGTACTTC	CASSVTAYEQYF
NA	TRBV10-1	TRBJ2-5	13	once	TGCGCCAGCAGTGAGGGGGGCTCCGGGACCCAGTACTTC	CASSEGGSGTQYF
NA	TRBV30	TRBJ2-1	12	NA	TGTGCCTGGAGTGTTATTAAGGATGAGCAGTTCTTC	CAWSVIKDEQFF
NA	TRBV11-3	TRBJ2-1	15	NA	TGTGCCAGCAGCTCGACGGGGGTCTCCTACAATGAGCAGTTCTTC	CASSSTGVSYNEQFF
NA	TRBV28	TRBJ1-4	15	NA	TGTGCCAGCAGTTTAATGTTAGGGTCAGGAGAAAAACTGTTTTTT	CASSLMLGSGEKLFF
TRBD2	TRBV4-1	TRBJ2-3	17	NA	TGCGCCAGCAGCCTTCGGACTAGCGGGAGGAGCACAGATACGCAGTATTTT	CASSLRTSGRSTDTQYF
NA	TRBV19	TRBJ1-5	17	NA	TGTGCCAGTGAAGGCCGGGCCCGGGGGGGTGTTAATCAGCCCCAGCATTTT	CASEGRARGGVNQPQHF
NA	TRBV14	TRBJ1-2	15	NA	TGTGCCAGCAGCCAAGACACAGGGAGAAGCTATGGCTACACCTTC	CASSQDTGRSYGYTF
NA	TRBV28	TRBJ1-1	14	NA	TGTGCCAGCAGATCCCCAGGAGTGAACACTGAAGCTTTCTTT	CASRSPGVNTEAFF
NA	TRBV15	TRBJ1-2	18	NA	TGTGCCACCAGCAGAGCGGGACAACCTCCCGCCGGGTTATATGGCTACACCTTC	CATSRAGQPPAGLYGYTF
NA	TRBV19	TRBJ2-6	15	NA	TGTGCCAGTAGTATCGGGCTCTCTGGGGCCAACGTCCTGACTTTC	CASSIGLSGANVLTF
NA	TRBV6-6	TRBJ1-5	15	NA	TGTGCCAGCAGTCCCACCAACCGAGGAAATCAGCCCCAGCATTTT	CASSPTNRGNQPQHF
NA	TRBV5-6	TRBJ1-2	13	NA	TGTGCCAGCAGCTTGGTGGAGCTCTATGGCTACACCTTC	CASSLVELYGYTF
NA	TRBV25-1	TRBJ2-5	12	NA	TGTGCCAGCAGTGTAGTTGGAGAGACCCAGTACTTC	CASSVVGETQYF
NA	TRBV5-1	TRBJ1-2	13	NA	TGCGCCAGCAGCTCCCTCAGGAGATATGGCTACACCTTC	CASSSLRRYGYTF
NA	TRBV23-1	TRBJ1-1	13	NA	TGCGCCAGCACCCAACGACTGAACACTGAAGCTTTCTTT	CASTQRLNTEAFF
TRBD1	TRBV5-4	TRBJ1-2	13	NA	TGTGCCAGCAGCCAGGGACAGGAGTATGGCTACACCTTC	CASSQGQEYGYTF
TRBD2	TRBV4-1	TRBJ2-1	18	NA	TGCGCCAGCAGCCACAAAAGGACTAGTTTAGTATCCTCTAATGAGCAGTTCTTC	CASSHKRTSLVSSNEQFF
TRBD1	TRBV6-1	TRBJ1-2	17	NA	TGTGCCAGCAGTGAGGACAGGGGGCGCAGTGGTAGCTATGGCTACACCTTC	CASSEDRGRSGSYGYTF
NA	TRBV2	TRBJ2-6	16	NA	TGTGCCAGCGGCGGCAGGGCTAAGTCCGGGGCCAACGTCCTGACTTTC	CASGGRAKSGANVLTF
TRBD2	TRBV5-4	TRBJ2-5	15	NA	TGTGCCAGCAGCCGGGGGGGTCCGGTACAAGAGACCCAGTACTTC	CASSRGGPVQETQYF
NA	TRBV25-1	TRBJ1-4	15	NA	TGTGCCAGCAGACAGACAGCCTCAACTAATGAAAAACTGTTTTTT	CASRQTASTNEKLFF
TRBD1	TRBV28	TRBJ2-7	18	NA	TGTGCCAGCAGCAAAAAAACGGGACAGTCTTTTCGGGGTCACGAGCAGTACTTC	CASSKKTGQSFRGHEQYF
NA	TRBV2	TRBJ2-1	14	NA	TGTGCCAGCAACCAACAGGGTACATACAATGAGCAGTTCTTC	CASNQQGTYNEQFF
NA	TRBV18	TRBJ2-2	16	NA	TGTGCCAGCTCACTCGTTGCAGCGGCGAACACCGGGGAGCTGTTTTTT	CASSLVAAANTGELFF
NA	TRBV5-5	TRBJ1-3	12	NA	TGTGCCAGCAGCTCTACTGGAAACACCATATATTTT	CASSSTGNTIYF
TRBD1	TRBV15	TRBJ2-7	17	once	TGTGCCACCAGCAGAGATCCCCCTGGGACAGGGTCCTACGAGCAGTACTTC	CATSRDPPGTGSYEQYF
TRBD1	TRBV6-5	TRBJ2-1	11	NA	TGTGCCAGCAGTTTTACAGGGGGGCAGTTCTTC	CASSFTGGQFF
TRBD2	TRBV5-5	TRBJ2-3	17	NA	TGTGCCAGCAGCTTCCCCTTAGGTAGCGCGGGAGGAGATACGCAGTATTTT	CASSFPLGSAGGDTQYF